The clone carrying this T cell receptor beta chain appeared many times. Its antigen remains unknown. One entry per CDR3 protein results from TCRdb running MiXCR on the 5' RACE reads. Of a few hundred thousand distinct CDR3 sequences listed, 18% were seen once; the top ten hold about 12%. The sample originates from a study of identical twins. Findings and limits, study-wide: Out-of-frame beta sequences exhibited a weaker degree of excess twin sharing. Analyses of zero insertions could, in part, be confounded by invariant MAIT and iNKT cells. The study found excess low generation probability among twin-shared out-of-frame alpha sequences.

Germline trimming cut 7 bases from V and 4 bases from J; bases unmatched to any gene: 9. The CDR3 runs 16 residues. The sequenced sample was naive T cells sorted from blood. This clonotype was sampled from a man between 50 and 59 years old in good health. The chain couples TRBV12-3 or TRBV12-4 to TRBJ2-1, with 11 bases matching TRBD1. The DNA for the CDR3 is TGTGCCAGCAAACGGGGGGGGACAGGGGGGTACAATGAGCAGTTCTTC. It yields the protein CASKRGGTGGYNEQFF.